This T cell receptor (beta chain) was observed in a study of human T cells and chemical hapten exposure. Study-wide points: While controls formed fewer of them, expanded TCRs formed significantly more large CDR3 similarity clusters.

As to time point: patch test 3, about 24 weeks after DPC sensitization. Treatment: therapeutic diphenylcyclopropenone sensitization with weekly scalp DPC. TCRdb fed the RACE reads into MiXCR, producing one record per CDR3 protein. The data hold about 200,000 distinct CDR3 sequences, with more than 20% observed a single time. Points on this clonotype: Its antigen remains unidentified.

With 0 bases clipped from V and 5 bases from J, the junction kept 3 bases outside the gene matches. Germline-derived CDR1 and CDR2 are ENHRY and SYGVKD. The CDR3 consists of 16 residues. The rearrangement joins TRBV10-3 to TRBJ2-4; 11 nucleotides match TRBD2. This material consisted of whole blood, taken in connection with sensitization to the hapten diphenylcyclopropenone (DPC). This clonotype was sampled from a woman aged 35 to 49 with alopecia areata. Some clones in this sample may be carry-over from other donors' samples. The CDR3 coding sequence is TGTGCCATCAGTGAGTCTCTAGCGGGAGGCCAAAACATTCAGTACTTC. This sequence encodes CAISESLAGGQNIQYF.